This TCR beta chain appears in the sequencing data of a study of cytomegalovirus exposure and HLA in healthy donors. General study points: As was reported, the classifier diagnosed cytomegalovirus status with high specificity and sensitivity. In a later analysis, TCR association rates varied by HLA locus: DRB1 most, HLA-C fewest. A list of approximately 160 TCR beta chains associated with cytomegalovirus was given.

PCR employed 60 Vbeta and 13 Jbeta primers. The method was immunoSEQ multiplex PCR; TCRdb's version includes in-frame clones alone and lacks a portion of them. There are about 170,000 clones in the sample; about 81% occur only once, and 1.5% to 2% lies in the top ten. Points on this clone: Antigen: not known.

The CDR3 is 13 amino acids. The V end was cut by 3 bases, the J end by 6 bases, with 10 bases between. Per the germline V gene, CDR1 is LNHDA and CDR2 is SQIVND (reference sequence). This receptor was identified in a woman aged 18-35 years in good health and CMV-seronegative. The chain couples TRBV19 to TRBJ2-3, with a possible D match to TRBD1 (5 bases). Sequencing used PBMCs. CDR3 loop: CASSMQGVDTQYF. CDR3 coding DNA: TGTGCCAGTAGTATGCAAGGGGTGGATACGCAGTATTTT.